This paragraph covers one T cell receptor (beta chain) sequence. Antigen unknown. The table came from immunoSEQ multiplex PCR; TCRdb's copy has only in-frame clones and leaves some out. The profile shows over 65,000 clones, roughly 80% of them singletons. The data were taken from a study of OX40 agonist ivuxolimab in advanced cancers. Overall study context: An agonistic anti-OX40 (CD134) antibody, ivuxolimab, was used to treat the patients. Patients undergoing dose escalation presented with hepatocellular carcinoma, melanoma, renal cell or head and neck cancer. Study-wide results and limits: What antigens the expanded peripheral T cells recognized was never established.

Germline CDR1 reads MNHNY; CDR2 reads SVGAGI (reference sequence). V dropped 5 bases and J dropped 9 bases, with 17 bases sitting between them. CDR3 length: 15 amino acids. The starting material was CD4+ or CD8+ T cells sorted from blood, obtained in a trial of the OX40 agonist ivuxolimab. The V and J genes are TRBV6-6 and TRBJ1-6; unclear D gene. The receptor was isolated from an adult with an advanced solid tumor such as melanoma, head and neck, liver or kidney cancer. The CDR3 bases are TGTGCCAGCAGTCAGTCCGTGTCTGCGGGTTCACCCCTCCACTTT. It is translated as CASSQSVSAGSPLHF.